The 20 T cell receptor beta chains presented below share a single source sample, sequenced in a study of blood T cells in healthy people across ages. With a J-beta primer mix and a sample-barcoded 5' primer, a second PCR ran about 7 to 12 cycles. MiXCR was run by TCRdb on the 5' RACE reads, yielding one entry per CDR3 protein. This sample has around 990,000 distinct CDR3 sequences, with less than 45% found just once. Sequencing was done on a sample of blood. All receptors come from a man aged 18 to 30 in good health.

In its sample, this clonotype was seen a few times. The chain carries TRBV7-9 and TRBJ1-1; D perhaps matches TRBD1 (5 bases). The CDR3 covers 17 residues. The germline V gene has CDR1 SEHNR and CDR2 FQNEAQ (reference sequence). V lost 1 base and J 0 bases, leaving 15 bases between the germline ends. The CDR3 reads CASSLDSLGLMNTEAFF. For the CDR3, the DNA is TGTGCCAGCAGCTTAGACTCATTGGGACTCATGAACACTGAAGCTTTCTTT.

This clonotype was counted only a few times. The chain carries TRBV4-3 and TRBJ1-4; D might be TRBD1 (6 bases). CDR1 is LGHNA, CDR2 YSLEER, per germline. The CDR3 is made up of 16 amino acids. Trimming took 0 bases from V and 5 from J, leaving 13 bases between them. Here the CDR3 reads CASSQDGAGENEKLFF. The CDR3 bases are TGCGCCAGCAGCCAAGATGGGGCAGGGGAGAATGAAAAACTGTTTTTT.

This clonotype was found a few times. This rearrangement joins TRBV11-2 to TRBJ2-3; TRBD2 matches at 8 bases. The CDR3 runs to 16 residues. After removal of 5 bases from V and 3 bases from J, the junction contained 10 bases not matched to a gene. Per the germline V gene, CDR1 is SGHAT and CDR2 is FQNNGV. CDR3 nucleotide sequence: TGTGCCAGCAGCGTACCTAGACTAGCGCCAACAGATACGCAGTATTTT. Protein: CASSVPRLAPTDTQYF.

This chain joins TRBV12-3 or TRBV12-4 and TRBJ1-1; D is perhaps TRBD1 (5 bases). The CDR3 length is 12 residues. V shed 6 bases and J shed 6 bases, with 11 bases lying between them. This chain's CDR3 is CASRRDAAEAFF. The DNA for the CDR3 is TGTGCCAGCAGACGGGACGCCGCTGAAGCTTTCTTT.

The gene calls are TRBV29-1 and TRBJ2-1, with 7 positions matching TRBD2. The last part of the DNA fits TRBJ2-7 better; the J call may be wrong. This CDR3 region has 14 residues. Germline V gene lookup returns CDR1 SQVTM and CDR2 ANQGSEA. The CDR3 spells CSAPSGSSYNEQYF. The CDR3 nucleotides are TGCAGCGCCCCTAGCGGAAGCTCCTACAATGAGCAGTACTTC.

This clonotype was counted between two and nine times. This chain's CDR3 is CASSVSRVGPPDTQYF. The DNA of the CDR3 is TGTGCCAGCAGCGTGAGCAGGGTAGGTCCGCCAGATACGCAGTATTTT. The chain uses TRBV9 and TRBJ2-3; possibly TRBD1 for D (5 bases). The CDR3 length is 16 residues. CDR1 and CDR2 (germline): SGDLS, YYNGEE. V was pared by 2 bases and J by 4 bases, with 17 bases between.

V is TRBV20-1 and J is TRBJ1-5, with D perhaps TRBD2 (6 bases). Judging by the DNA end, TRBJ2-3 fits better; the J call may be wrong. Germline loops: CDR1 DFQATT, CDR2 SNEGSKA (reference sequence). This CDR3 contains 12 residues. CDR3 bases: TGCAGTGCTCAGAGAGGGGAGGAGCCCCAGTATTTT. Translated: CSAQRGEEPQYF.

This clonotype appeared a few times. This chain joins TRBV4-1 and TRBJ1-6; 8 bases are a match to TRBD1. The ends lost 0 bases at V and 7 bases at J; junction bases unmatched: 5. Per germline, CDR1 MGHRA and CDR2 YSYEKL. The CDR3 loop spans 16 amino acids. This CDR3 is CASSQDDRGLNSPLHF. The CDR3 nucleotides are TGCGCCAGCAGCCAAGACGACAGGGGTCTCAATTCACCCCTCCACTTT.

The V call is TRBV20-1, the J call TRBJ2-1, with 11 nucleotides matching TRBD1. Germline loops: CDR1 DFQATT, CDR2 SNEGSKA (reference sequence). Unmatched junction bases numbered 2, after V lost 5 bases and J lost 2 bases. The CDR3 totals 14 residues. The CDR3: CSAGGQGAYNEQFF. Here the CDR3 DNA reads TGCAGTGCTGGGGGACAGGGGGCCTACAATGAGCAGTTCTTC.

CDR3 residues: CASSQEGVGLYNEQFF. The DNA of the CDR3 is TGCGCCAGCAGCCAAGAAGGGGTTGGGCTGTACAATGAGCAGTTCTTC. The chain is built from TRBV4-3 and TRBJ2-1, with D perhaps TRBD1 (5 bases). The CDR3 consists of 16 residues. V shed 0 bases and J shed 4 bases, with 13 bases lying between them. Germline assignment: CDR1 LGHNA and CDR2 YSLEER.

The chain carries TRBV11-2 and TRBJ2-1; possible D gene TRBD2, 5 bases. CDR1 and CDR2 (germline): SGHAT, FQNNGV. The ends were cut back, 6 bases at V and 5 bases at J, with 14 bases in the middle. CDR3 length equals 14 residues. Here the CDR3 reads CASRLAFRNNEQFF. CDR3 nucleotides: TGTGCCAGCAGGCTAGCATTTAGGAACAATGAGCAGTTCTTC.

The sample holds many counts of this clonotype. The chain couples TRBV4-3 to TRBJ2-3, with TRBD1 matching over 7 bases. The ends lost 6 bases at V and 9 bases at J; junction bases unmatched: 9. This CDR3 is 13 amino acids long. Germline CDR1 and CDR2: LGHNA and YSLEER. This chain's CDR3 is CASSQGTESTQYF. CDR3 nucleotides: TGCGCCAGCAGTCAGGGGACAGAATCAACGCAGTATTTT.

In its sample, this clonotype was seen many times. The chain carries TRBV12-5 and TRBJ2-5; D ambiguous. CDR3 length equals 15 residues. Germline CDR1 reads LGHNT; CDR2 reads FRNRAP. Trimming took off 5 bases at V and 1 base at J, with 14 bases between the two ends. The CDR3, as DNA: TGTGCTAGTGGTCCCCGTGAAGGGTTCCAAGAGACCCAGTACTTC. Translation gives CASGPREGFQETQYF.

This clonotype was seen more than once but under ten times. The rearrangement uses TRBV5-1 and TRBJ1-3; 8 bases align to TRBD1. Germline V gene sequence: CDR1 SGHRS, CDR2 YFSETQ. The CDR3 spans 14 residues. Germline trimming cut 4 bases from V and 2 bases from J; bases unmatched to any gene: 2. The CDR3 sequence is CASSRTGTGNTIYF. In nucleotides, the CDR3 is TGCGCCAGCAGCAGGACAGGGACTGGAAACACCATATATTTT.

To note about this clonotype: This clone may be a read error of a much larger clone one base away. V usage is TRBV18 and J usage is TRBJ1-2, with D uncertain. This CDR3 is 13 amino acids long. Germline V gives CDR1 KGHSH, CDR2 LQKENI. The CDR3 DNA sequence: TGTGCCAGCGCACCCAGTTATGTTGGGGGCTACACCTTC. Translating gives CASAPSYVGGYTF.

The V and J genes are TRBV4-3 and TRBJ1-1; D gene uncertain. Germline V lookup: CDR1 LGHNA, CDR2 YSLEER. Trimming removed 0 bases from V and 3 bases from J, with 5 bases in between. The CDR3 has 13 amino acids. The CDR3 reads CASSQEDDTEAFF. The DNA of the CDR3 is TGCGCCAGCAGCCAAGAGGACGACACTGAAGCTTTCTTT.

The chain employs TRBV20-1 and TRBJ1-2; TRBD1 agrees at 7 bases. V gave up 6 bases and J gave up 5 bases; unmatched junction bases: 12. The CDR3 totals 14 residues. The V gene's germline CDR1 is DFQATT and CDR2 SNEGSKA (reference sequence). CDR3 region: CSASAGTAIYGYTF. The CDR3 DNA sequence: TGCAGTGCCAGCGCCGGGACAGCGATTTATGGCTACACCTTC.

This clonotype was observed many times. V is TRBV5-1 and J is TRBJ2-3, with 7 bases matching TRBD1. CDR1 and CDR2 (germline): SGHRS, YFSETQ. There are 14 residues in the CDR3. V lost 4 bases, J lost 2 bases, and 4 bases stayed unmatched. The CDR3 is CASSPGTATDTQYF. CDR3 nucleotides: TGCGCCAGCAGCCCGGGGACAGCCACAGATACGCAGTATTTT.

The genes are TRBV20-1 and TRBJ2-5; no definite D call. Trimming took off 1 base at V and 3 bases at J, with 12 bases between the two ends. The CDR3 length is 14 residues. Germline V gives CDR1 DFQATT, CDR2 SNEGSKA (reference sequence). The CDR3 region has the DNA TGCAGTGCTAGAGCAGACGGCGTGAAAGAGACCCAGTACTTC. Translating gives CSARADGVKETQYF.

The gene calls are TRBV10-3 and TRBJ1-1, with D perhaps TRBD1 (6 bases). This CDR3 is built from 16 residues. Germline V lookup: CDR1 ENHRY, CDR2 SYGVKD. V lost 5 bases, J lost 0 bases, and 16 bases lay in between. CDR3 DNA: TGTGCCATCAGTAACCTAGGGGGACTCCTGAACACTGAAGCTTTCTTT. Its protein is CAISNLGGLLNTEAFF.